Listed below are T cell receptor beta chains from one sample, sequenced in a study of beta chain bispecific antibodies for T cell cancers. TCRdb processed the 5' RACE reads anew with MiXCR; each CDR3 protein has one entry. The sample gives more than 20,000 distinct CDR3 sequences, about 2% of which show up once; under 5.5% is in the top ten. These receptors have no known antigen. Here the sequenced sample was healthy donor T cells cultured with leukemia cells, taken from a culture containing a bispecific antibody targeting TCR Vbeta12. The source of these receptors is a human donor in good health. Some clones in this sample may be carry-over from other donors' samples. Each CDR3 is given with its conserved first and last residue. D genes are given only for firm matches. The listing skips clone size in some rows; elsewhere it reads once, few, many or a size class.

medium-sized,TRBJ2-1,TRBV20-1,TRBD2,CSAPRLAGSSYNEQFF,TGCAGTGCTCCTCGACTAGCGGGGAGTTCCTACAATGAGCAGTTCTTC
many,TRBJ2-2,TRBV5-1,TRBD1,CASSLEFRGLGGELFF,TGCGCCAGCAGCTTGGAGTTCAGGGGGCTTGGCGGGGAGCTGTTTTTT
many,TRBJ2-1,TRBV5-1,TRBD1,CASSLVDGQVNEQFF,TGCGCCAGCAGCTTGGTGGACGGACAGGTTAATGAGCAGTTCTTC
many,TRBJ2-1,TRBV7-3,-,CASSLSGASYNEQFF,TGTGCCAGCAGCTTAAGCGGGGCATCCTACAATGAGCAGTTCTTC
many,TRBJ2-3,TRBV5-1,TRBD1,CASSLTLTGGTQYF,TGCGCCAGCAGCCTCACCTTGACAGGGGGAACGCAGTATTTT
many,TRBJ2-3,TRBV20-1,TRBD2,CSASISGGAADTQYF,TGCAGTGCTTCGATAAGCGGGGGGGCTGCAGATACGCAGTATTTT
many,TRBJ1-2,TRBV9,-,CASSVDPGVIDYGYTF,TGTGCCAGCAGCGTAGATCCGGGGGTAATAGACTATGGCTACACCTTC
many,TRBJ2-2,TRBV5-6,TRBD1,CASSWAGGADTGELFF,TGTGCCAGCAGCTGGGCAGGGGGCGCCGACACCGGGGAGCTGTTTTTT
many,TRBJ2-7,TRBV20-1,TRBD2,CSARDILAGEFQYF,TGCAGTGCTAGAGACATACTAGCGGGTGAATTCCAGTACTTC
many,TRBJ2-1,TRBV19,-,CASSAVSGPYNEQFF,TGTGCCAGTAGTGCCGTCTCCGGACCCTACAATGAGCAGTTCTTC
many,TRBJ2-3,TRBV19,-,CATHSGGFDTQYF,TGTGCCACTCACTCTGGGGGGTTTGATACGCAGTATTTT
many,TRBJ1-1,TRBV6-5,-,CASSYSLEGTEAFF,TGTGCCAGCAGTTACTCGCTCGAGGGGACTGAAGCTTTCTTT
many,TRBJ1-5,TRBV12-2,-,CASRFSGMPHQPQHF,TGTGCAAGTCGCTTCTCAGGGATGCCCCATCAGCCCCAGCATTTT
many,TRBJ1-4,TRBV7-6,-,CASSAQAGELFF,TGTGCCAGCAGTGCACAGGCGGGGGAACTGTTTTTT
many,TRBJ2-7,TRBV4-2,TRBD1,CASSQEGPGQQGAEQYF,TGTGCCAGCAGCCAAGAAGGCCCGGGACAGCAAGGGGCCGAGCAGTACTTC
many,TRBJ2-2,TRBV25-1,-,CASSAPTWGTGELFF,TGTGCCAGCAGTGCCCCGACTTGGGGCACCGGGGAGCTGTTTTTT
many,TRBJ2-3,TRBV9,TRBD2,CASSVARGAGDTQYF,TGTGCCAGCAGCGTAGCGCGGGGGGCGGGAGATACGCAGTATTTT
many,TRBJ2-7,TRBV6-5,-,CASSYSSQPYEQYF,TGTGCCAGCAGTTACTCTTCGCAGCCCTACGAGCAGTACTTC
many,TRBJ1-2,TRBV5-4,-,CASSLARGGDYGYTF,TGTGCCAGCAGCTTGGCCCGGGGTGGAGACTATGGCTACACCTTC
many,TRBJ2-1,TRBV19,-,CASSMGAGVEQFF,TGTGCCAGTAGTATGGGGGCAGGGGTTGAGCAGTTCTTC
-,TRBJ1-2,TRBV19,-,CASSMGQGLRDGYTF,TGTGCCAGTAGTATGGGGCAGGGCTTAAGGGATGGCTACACCTTC
many,TRBJ2-3,TRBV5-1,-,CASSLALAGATDTQYF,TGCGCCAGCAGCTTGGCACTCGCGGGGGCTACAGATACGCAGTATTTT
many,TRBJ2-2,TRBV3-1,-,CASSQVGQNTGELFF,TGTGCCAGCAGCCAAGTGGGTCAGAACACCGGGGAGCTGTTTTTT
-,TRBJ1-2,TRBV19,-,CASRGQFHGYTF,TGTGCCAGTAGAGGACAGTTCCATGGCTACACCTTC
many,TRBJ2-3,TRBV3-1,TRBD2,CASSQGLADTQYF,TGTGCCAGCAGCCAAGGACTAGCGGATACGCAGTATTTT
many,TRBJ2-5,TRBV20-1,TRBD1,CSASEKKGQYQETQYF,TGCAGTGCTAGCGAAAAGAAGGGACAGTACCAAGAGACCCAGTACTTC
many,TRBJ1-3,TRBV7-7,-,CASSQHEGDTIYF,TGTGCCAGCAGCCAACATGAAGGGGACACCATATATTTT
many,TRBJ1-5,TRBV19,-,CASSSFSLNQPQHF,TGTGCCAGTAGTAGCTTTAGTCTAAATCAGCCCCAGCATTTT
many,TRBJ2-1,TRBV7-2,-,CASSLDGPYNEQFF,TGTGCCAGCAGCTTAGACGGACCTTACAATGAGCAGTTCTTC
many,TRBJ2-3,TRBV5-5,-,CASSLWQGPDTQYF,TGTGCCAGCAGCTTGTGGCAGGGGCCCGATACGCAGTATTTT
many,TRBJ2-3,TRBV18,-,CASSPPYAADNTQYF,TGTGCCAGCTCACCACCGTATGCGGCAGACAATACGCAGTATTTT
many,TRBJ1-2,TRBV6-5,TRBD1,CASSVQGDYGYTF,TGTGCCAGCAGCGTACAGGGGGACTATGGCTACACCTTC
many,TRBJ1-1,TRBV5-1,TRBD1,CASSPWDRGNAEAFF,TGCGCCAGCAGCCCATGGGACAGGGGTAACGCTGAAGCTTTCTTT
few,TRBJ2-7,TRBV4-1,-,CASSLDLGPTYEQYF,TGCGCCAGCAGCCTAGATTTGGGTCCTACCTACGAGCAGTACTTC
many,TRBJ1-2,TRBV9,-,CASSVARGQLNYGYTF,TGTGCCAGCAGCGTAGCAAGAGGACAGCTTAACTATGGCTACACCTTC
medium-sized,TRBJ2-1,TRBV20-1,-,CSAKISYNEQFF,TGCAGTGCTAAGATCTCCTACAATGAGCAGTTCTTC
many,TRBJ2-1,TRBV5-1,TRBD2,CASSLGTSGGANNEQFF,TGCGCCAGCAGCTTAGGGACTAGCGGGGGAGCCAACAATGAGCAGTTCTTC
few,TRBJ1-4,TRBV9,-,CASSDRDGNEKLFF,TGTGCCAGCAGCGACCGGGACGGGAATGAAAAACTGTTTTTT
many,TRBJ2-3,TRBV12-5,TRBD2,CASGLSGGDTQYF,TGTGCTAGTGGTTTGAGCGGGGGAGATACGCAGTATTTT
many,TRBJ2-3,TRBV7-9,-,CASSTNPHGSSSTDTQYF,TGTGCCAGCAGCACGAACCCGCACGGCAGTTCTAGCACAGATACGCAGTATTTT
many,TRBJ2-7,TRBV5-6,-,CASVGMGTGEQYF,TGTGCCAGTGTGGGGATGGGGACCGGCGAGCAGTACTTC
many,TRBJ2-7,TRBV5-1,-,CASSPPEGIEQYF,TGCGCCAGCAGCCCACCCGAAGGCATCGAGCAGTACTTC
many,TRBJ2-7,TRBV6-5,TRBD1,CASSYLQGAEQYF,TGTGCCAGCAGTTACTTACAGGGGGCGGAGCAGTACTTC
many,TRBJ2-3,TRBV11-2,TRBD2,CASSSAGVSGTQYF,TGTGCCAGCAGCTCCGCGGGGGTCTCGGGTACGCAGTATTTT
many,TRBJ1-1,TRBV2,-,CASSEAYGNTEAFF,TGTGCCAGCAGTGAAGCGTATGGGAACACTGAAGCTTTCTTT
many,TRBJ1-6,TRBV6-5,-,CASSYRDMYNSPLHF,TGTGCCAGCAGTTACCGAGACATGTATAATTCACCCCTCCACTTT
-,TRBJ1-2,TRBV7-9,-,CASSPALGARDYGYTF,TGTGCCAGCAGCCCGGCGTTAGGGGCGCGGGACTATGGCTACACCTTC
many,TRBJ2-7,TRBV7-6,TRBD1,CASSSQGEYYEQYF,TGTGCCAGCAGTTCCCAGGGGGAATACTACGAGCAGTACTTC
many,TRBJ2-7,TRBV28,-,CASSPWGYEQYF,TGTGCCAGCAGTCCATGGGGCTACGAGCAGTACTTC
many,TRBJ2-7,TRBV29-1,-,CSVEVGGSGPYEQYF,TGCAGCGTTGAAGTTGGGGGTTCAGGTCCCTACGAGCAGTACTTC
many,TRBJ2-3,TRBV28,TRBD2,CASSLYGLAGGASDTQYF,TGTGCCAGCAGTTTATACGGACTAGCGGGGGGAGCGTCGGATACGCAGTATTTT